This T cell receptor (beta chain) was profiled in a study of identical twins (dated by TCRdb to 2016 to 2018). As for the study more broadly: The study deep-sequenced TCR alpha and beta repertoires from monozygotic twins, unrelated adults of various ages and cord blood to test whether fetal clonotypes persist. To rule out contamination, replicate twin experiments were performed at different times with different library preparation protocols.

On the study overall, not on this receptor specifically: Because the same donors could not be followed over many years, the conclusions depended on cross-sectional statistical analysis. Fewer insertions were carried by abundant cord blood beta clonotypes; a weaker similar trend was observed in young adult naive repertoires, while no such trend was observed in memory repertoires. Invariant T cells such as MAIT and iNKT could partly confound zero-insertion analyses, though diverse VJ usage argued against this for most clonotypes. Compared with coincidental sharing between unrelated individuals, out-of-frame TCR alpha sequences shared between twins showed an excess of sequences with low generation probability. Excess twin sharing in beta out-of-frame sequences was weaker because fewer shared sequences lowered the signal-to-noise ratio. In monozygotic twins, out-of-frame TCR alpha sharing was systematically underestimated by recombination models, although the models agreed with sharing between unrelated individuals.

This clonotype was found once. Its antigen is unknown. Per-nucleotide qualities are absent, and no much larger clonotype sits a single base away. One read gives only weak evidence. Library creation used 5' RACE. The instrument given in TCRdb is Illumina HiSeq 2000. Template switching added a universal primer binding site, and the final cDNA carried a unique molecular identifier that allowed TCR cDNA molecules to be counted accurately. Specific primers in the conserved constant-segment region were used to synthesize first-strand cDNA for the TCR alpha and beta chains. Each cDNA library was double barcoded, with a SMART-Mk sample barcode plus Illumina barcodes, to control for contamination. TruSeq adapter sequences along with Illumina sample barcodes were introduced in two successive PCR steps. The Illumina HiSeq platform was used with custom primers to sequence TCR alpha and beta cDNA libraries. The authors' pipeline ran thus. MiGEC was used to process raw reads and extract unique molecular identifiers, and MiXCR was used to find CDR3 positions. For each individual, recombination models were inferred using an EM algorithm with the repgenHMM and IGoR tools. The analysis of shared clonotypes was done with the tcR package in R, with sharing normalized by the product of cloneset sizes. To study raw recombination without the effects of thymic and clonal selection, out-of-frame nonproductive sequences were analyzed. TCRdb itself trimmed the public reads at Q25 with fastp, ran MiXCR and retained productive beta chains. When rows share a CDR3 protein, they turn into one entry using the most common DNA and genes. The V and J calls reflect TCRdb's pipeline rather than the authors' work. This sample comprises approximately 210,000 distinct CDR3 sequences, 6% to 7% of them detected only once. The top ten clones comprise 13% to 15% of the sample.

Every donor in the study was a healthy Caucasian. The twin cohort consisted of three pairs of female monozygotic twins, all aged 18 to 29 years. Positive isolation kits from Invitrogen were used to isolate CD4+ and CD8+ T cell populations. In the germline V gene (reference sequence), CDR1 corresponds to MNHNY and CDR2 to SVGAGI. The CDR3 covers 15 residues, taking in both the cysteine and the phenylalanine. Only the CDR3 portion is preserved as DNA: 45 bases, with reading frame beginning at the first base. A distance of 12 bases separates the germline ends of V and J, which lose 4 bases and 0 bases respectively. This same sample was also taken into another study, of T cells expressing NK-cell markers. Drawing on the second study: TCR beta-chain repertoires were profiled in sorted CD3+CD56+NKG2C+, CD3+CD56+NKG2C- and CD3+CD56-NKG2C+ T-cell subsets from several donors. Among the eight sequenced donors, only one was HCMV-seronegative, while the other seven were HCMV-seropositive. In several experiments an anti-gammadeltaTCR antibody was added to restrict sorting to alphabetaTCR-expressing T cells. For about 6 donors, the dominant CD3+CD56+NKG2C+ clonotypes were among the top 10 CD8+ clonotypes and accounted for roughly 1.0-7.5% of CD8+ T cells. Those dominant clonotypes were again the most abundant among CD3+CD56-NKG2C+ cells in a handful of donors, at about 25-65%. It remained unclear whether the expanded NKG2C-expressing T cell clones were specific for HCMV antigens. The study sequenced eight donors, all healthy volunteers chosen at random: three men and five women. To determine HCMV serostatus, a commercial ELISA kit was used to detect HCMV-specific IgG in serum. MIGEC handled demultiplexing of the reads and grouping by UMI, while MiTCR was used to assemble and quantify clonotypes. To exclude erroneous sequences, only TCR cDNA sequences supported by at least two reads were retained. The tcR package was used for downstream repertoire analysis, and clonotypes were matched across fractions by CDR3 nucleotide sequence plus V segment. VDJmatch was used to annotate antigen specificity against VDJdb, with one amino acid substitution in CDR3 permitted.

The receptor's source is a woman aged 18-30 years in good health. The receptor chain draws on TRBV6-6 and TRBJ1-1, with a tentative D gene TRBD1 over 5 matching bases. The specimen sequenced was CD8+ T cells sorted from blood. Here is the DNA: TGTGCCAGCAGTTCTCTGAACAGGATGAACACTGAAGCTTTCTTT. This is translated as CASSSLNRMNTEAFF.